A selection of T cell receptor beta chains follows, all from one sample in a study of T cells in Graves' hyperthyroidism and ophthalmopathy. Using its own MiXCR run on the multiplex PCR reads, TCRdb lists one record per CDR3 protein. The top ten hold approximately 8.2% of the sample, which has approximately 560,000 distinct CDR3 sequences, around 42% seen once. The sequenced sample consisted of peripheral blood or thyroid tissue (not recorded which). Receptors were obtained from a woman in her late teens or twenties with Graves' hyperthyroidism. CDR3s include the opening cysteine and the closing phenylalanine or tryptophan. Fields, in order: V gene, clone size, J gene, D gene, CDR3 DNA, CDR3 protein. A D gene is named only where the DNA matches it firmly. The listing skips clone size in some rows; elsewhere it reads once, few, many or a size class.

TRBV25-1	NA	TRBJ1-1	NA	TGTGCCAGCAGTGCCGGGACGGCCTCCACTGAAGCTTTCTTT	CASSAGTASTEAFF
TRBV7-2	once	TRBJ2-5	NA	TGTGCCAGCAGTCCACCCCGCGACGGCCCGACCCAGTACTTC	CASSPPRDGPTQYF
TRBV5-1	NA	TRBJ2-1	TRBD1	TGCGCCAGCAGGCCCTCAGGGGACAGGGGGCTAAATGAGCAGTTCTTC	CASRPSGDRGLNEQFF
TRBV7-3	NA	TRBJ1-3	NA	TGCGCCAGCAGCCAGGAAATGACATTCTCTGGAAACACCATATATTTT	CASSQEMTFSGNTIYF
TRBV19	NA	TRBJ1-1	TRBD1	TGTGCCACCCGACAGGGGCATGTGAACACTGAAGCTTTCTTT	CATRQGHVNTEAFF
TRBV29-1	many	TRBJ1-1	NA	TGCACGACATGCTCCTTGGACGGGAACACTGAAGCTTTCTTT	CTTCSLDGNTEAFF
TRBV29-1	many	TRBJ1-2	NA	TGCAGCGTTGAAGCAAGGGAACATGGCTACACCTTC	CSVEAREHGYTF
TRBV7-8	many	TRBJ2-7	NA	TGTGCCAGCAGCTTTACAGCCTACGAGCAGTACTTC	CASSFTAYEQYF
TRBV25-1	many	TRBJ2-7	NA	TGTGCCAGCAGGGCAGGGAGCTCCTACGAGCAGTACTTC	CASRAGSSYEQYF
TRBV29-1	NA	TRBJ1-1	TRBD1	TGCAGCGCCCAGGACAGGGGGGCTTTCTTT	CSAQDRGAFF
TRBV10-3	NA	TRBJ1-4	NA	TGTGCCTCGAAGGGAGCCACTAATGAAAAACTGTTTTTT	CASKGATNEKLFF
TRBV6-1	few	TRBJ1-2	TRBD1	TGTGCCAGCACAGAGGGACAGGGGGCGAGGGGCTACACCTTC	CASTEGQGARGYTF
TRBV29-1	many	TRBJ2-7	NA	TGCAGCGTTGAAGATCATGGAGGGGTGCAGTACTTC	CSVEDHGGVQYF
TRBV2	NA	TRBJ2-5	TRBD2	TGTGCCAGCACCAAATGGGCTAGCGGGGGAGAGACCCAGTACTTC	CASTKWASGGETQYF
TRBV4-2	NA	TRBJ1-2	NA	TGTGCCAGCAGCCAAACAGGCCGGAATGGGGACTATGGCTACACCTTC	CASSQTGRNGDYGYTF
TRBV7-6	NA	TRBJ1-1	NA	TGTGCCAGCAGCGGTGGGGTGATGAACACTGAAGCTTTCTTT	CASSGGVMNTEAFF
TRBV2	NA	TRBJ1-1	NA	TGTGCCGGCCGACGGGCGAACACTGAAGCTTTCTTT	CAGRRANTEAFF
TRBV2	NA	TRBJ1-5	TRBD1	TGTGCCAGCAGTTACCTAAGGACAGGTAATCAGCCCCAGCATTTT	CASSYLRTGNQPQHF
TRBV29-1	NA	TRBJ1-2	TRBD1	TGCAGCGTTGAAGAACAGGGGCACTATGGCTACACCTTC	CSVEEQGHYGYTF
TRBV2	NA	TRBJ2-7	NA	TGTGCCAGCGGTGAAGTATTGCAGTACTTC	CASGEVLQYF
TRBV24-1	NA	TRBJ2-6	NA	TGTGCCACCAGTGATGCGGGGGCCCCTGGGGCCAACGTCCTGACTTTC	CATSDAGAPGANVLTF
TRBV7-2	NA	TRBJ1-1	NA	TGTGCCAGCAGCTTAATGGGGGTTGGCACTGAAGCTTTCTTT	CASSLMGVGTEAFF
TRBV5-1	NA	TRBJ1-1	NA	TGTGCCAGCAGCCCGGAGGGGGACGGAACCATGAACACTGAAGCTTTCTTT	CASSPEGDGTMNTEAFF
TRBV12-3/TRBV12-4	few	TRBJ2-5	NA	TGTGCCAGCAGCCGGACTACTCAAGAGACCCAGTACTTC	CASSRTTQETQYF
TRBV15	NA	TRBJ2-6	NA	TGTGCCACCAGCAGAGTTCCAGGTTTT	CATSRVPGF
TRBV20-1	NA	TRBJ1-2	NA	TGCAGTGCTAGACCTACCGGACTCTATGGCTACACCTTC	CSARPTGLYGYTF
TRBV7-2	many	TRBJ1-6	NA	TGTGCCAGCAGCTTAGCTATGTCCTCACCCCTCCACTTT	CASSLAMSSPLHF
TRBV6-4	many	TRBJ2-5	NA	TGTGCCAGCAGTGACTCAGGAGACGTCTTC	CASSDSGDVF
TRBV6-1	NA	TRBJ2-7	NA	TGTGCCAGCAGTGACTCCGTTGAGCAGTACTTC	CASSDSVEQYF
TRBV24-1	NA	TRBJ1-2	NA	TGTGCCACCAGTAAACAGGGCATGAACTATGGCTACACCTTC	CATSKQGMNYGYTF
TRBV5-8	few	TRBJ1-1	TRBD1	TGTGCCAGCAGGGCAGGGGGCGCGGCGACTGAAGCTTTCTTT	CASRAGGAATEAFF
TRBV25-1	NA	TRBJ2-5	NA	TGTGCCAGCAGGGATAATTCAGCAGGGTATGAGGTTGAGGCCCAGTACTTC	CASRDNSAGYEVEAQYF
TRBV7-2	NA	TRBJ2-5	TRBD1	TGTGCCAGCAGCCCTCAAGGGGGCCGGGAGACCCAGTACTTC	CASSPQGGRETQYF
TRBV2	many	TRBJ1-5	NA	TGTGCCAGCAGTGCTTGGGCTCAGCCCCAGCATTTT	CASSAWAQPQHF
TRBV6-5	NA	TRBJ2-7	TRBD2	TGTGCCAGCAGGGGAGGGGCTAGCGGAGTTTACGAGCAGTACTTC	CASRGGASGVYEQYF
TRBV12-5	NA	TRBJ2-5	NA	TGTGCTAGTGGTTTGGGTGTGTACGGGGAGACCCAGTACTTC	CASGLGVYGETQYF
TRBV7-8	few	TRBJ1-1	NA	TGTGCCAGCAGCCCGACCCAGGGGTTTAACACTGAAGCTTTCTTT	CASSPTQGFNTEAFF
TRBV29-1	NA	TRBJ2-5	TRBD1	TGCAGCGTTGGAGGTCGACAGGGGATCGAGACCCAGTACTTC	CSVGGRQGIETQYF
TRBV29-1	NA	TRBJ1-2	NA	TGCAGCTTGCGGTCGGTGCAGACTAACTATGGCTACACCTTC	CSLRSVQTNYGYTF
TRBV6-5	few	TRBJ2-7	NA	TGTGCCAGCAGTTCCCGGGAGACTTCCTACGAGCAGTACTTC	CASSSRETSYEQYF
TRBV20-1	few	TRBJ1-2	NA	TGCAGTGCTAGAGATCGAATGTATGGCTACACCTTC	CSARDRMYGYTF
TRBV2	many	TRBJ2-3	NA	TGTGCCAGCAGAGGAGATACGCAGTATTTT	CASRGDTQYF